The next 29 T cell receptor beta chains were all read from a single sample in a study of T cells in Graves' hyperthyroidism and ophthalmopathy. Amplified TCR beta CDR3 regions came from RNA transcripts. The TCR CDR3 first-round RT-PCR relied on the HTBI primer set. TCRdb re-called the multiplex PCR reads through MiXCR, storing one row per CDR3 protein. The sample includes about 200,000 distinct CDR3 sequences, about 15% seen only once; the top ten take around 50%. The sequencing sample was made of blood. These receptors all come from a man in his fifties or sixties with Graves' hyperthyroidism.

This clonotype was counted between two and nine times. The chain's CDR3 is CSATRAGPDTQYF. In nucleotides, the CDR3 is TGCAGTGCTACCCGGGCAGGGCCAGATACGCAGTATTTT. The V gene is TRBV20-1, the J gene TRBJ2-3; possibly TRBD1 for D (5 bases). Trimming left V 4 bases short and J 4 bases short, with 12 bases between. CDR1 and CDR2 from the germline V gene are DFQATT and SNEGSKA (reference sequence). There are 13 residues in the CDR3.

This clonotype was recorded many times. The chain combines TRBV20-1 with TRBJ2-1; TRBD2 is a possible D gene (6 bases). The length of the CDR3 is 14 residues. The V end lost 8 bases, the J end lost 3 bases, and 17 bases lay between the germline ends. The germline V gene has CDR1 DFQATT and CDR2 SNEGSKA (reference sequence). The CDR3 loop reads CSLGLIPDYNEQFF. In nucleotides, the CDR3 is TGCAGTTTGGGACTGATCCCTGACTACAATGAGCAGTTCTTC.

In this sample, this clonotype turned up a few times. This chain uses TRBV2 with TRBJ2-7; 12 bases align to TRBD2. CDR1 SNHLY and CDR2 FYNNEI come from the germline V gene. The CDR3 spans 14 residues. Germline trimming cut 7 bases from V and 3 bases from J; bases unmatched to any gene: 4. The CDR3 region is CASTGLAGYYEQYF. For the CDR3, the DNA is TGTGCCAGCACTGGACTAGCGGGATACTACGAGCAGTACTTC.

The V and J genes are TRBV12-3 or TRBV12-4 and TRBJ2-7; weak D call: TRBD1 (6 bases). Trimming shortened V by 3 bases and J by 1 base, and 13 bases separated the two germline ends. The CDR3 runs 15 residues. This chain's CDR3 is CASSLGHGPSYEQYF. The CDR3 DNA is TGTGCCAGCAGTTTGGGACACGGGCCGTCCTACGAGCAGTACTTC.

This clonotype has at least ten counts. The chain links TRBV2 to TRBJ2-7, with D possibly matching TRBD2 (5 bases). The CDR3 is 12 amino acids. Germline loops: CDR1 SNHLY, CDR2 FYNNEI. Trimming cost V 7 bases and J 4 bases, with 11 bases left between them. CDR3 bases: TGTGCCAGCACCGAGGGATTTTACGAGCAGTACTTC. It encodes CASTEGFYEQYF.

Only a few counts were recorded for this clonotype. The chain has TRBV9 and TRBJ1-6, with a possible D match to TRBD1 (5 bases). With 0 bases removed from V and 9 bases from J, the gap between germline ends came to 13 bases. The CDR3 is 15 amino acids. Per the germline V gene, CDR1 is SGDLS and CDR2 is YYNGEE. The CDR3 protein is CASSVESGFGSPLHF. DNA of the CDR3: TGTGCCAGCAGCGTAGAATCAGGGTTTGGTTCACCCCTCCACTTT.

This clonotype was observed many times. The rearrangement uses TRBV20-1 and TRBJ2-1; maybe TRBD2 (6 bases). The CDR3 loop spans 14 amino acids. Germline CDR1 and CDR2: DFQATT and SNEGSKA (reference sequence). V dropped 3 bases and J dropped 0 bases, with 9 bases sitting between them. The CDR3 here is CSASGGPSYNEQFF. In nucleotides, the CDR3 is TGCAGTGCTAGCGGGGGACCCTCCTACAATGAGCAGTTCTTC.

The gene calls are TRBV25-1 and TRBJ1-2, with D unresolved. Germline-derived CDR1 and CDR2 are MGHDK and SYGVNS. The CDR3 is 16 residues long. V was cut by 3 bases and J by 0 bases, with 14 bases left in between. The CDR3 loop reads CASSDPHPTTNYGYTF. As DNA, the CDR3 is TGTGCCAGCAGTGACCCTCATCCGACGACTAACTATGGCTACACCTTC.

This clonotype was counted many times. This chain's CDR3 is CASSFPLGTSGIQETQYF. CDR3 in DNA: TGTGCCAGCAGTTTCCCACTAGGGACTAGCGGGATCCAAGAGACCCAGTACTTC. The rearrangement uses TRBV28 and TRBJ2-5, with 13 nucleotides matching TRBD2. V shed 3 bases, J shed 1 base, and the junction held 8 bases outside the gene matches. Germline CDR1 and CDR2: MDHEN and SYDVKM. CDR3 length: 18 residues.

This clonotype was observed at least ten times. This chain links TRBV27 with TRBJ2-7; D possibly matches TRBD1 or TRBD2 (5 bases each). CDR1 MNHEY and CDR2 SMNVEV come from the germline V gene (reference sequence). The CDR3 covers 13 residues. V was clipped by 1 base and J by 7 bases, with 11 bases between them. Written as DNA, the CDR3 is TGTGCCAGCAGTTTATTCGGGACGGGAGAGCAGTACTTC. Translation: CASSLFGTGEQYF.

This clonotype was recorded a few times. The rearrangement joins TRBV19 to TRBJ2-4; no reliable D call. The germline CDR1 and CDR2 sequences are LNHDA and SQIVND (reference sequence). V lost 4 bases and J lost 0, with 7 bases in between. The CDR3 is 14 amino acids. CDR3 nucleotide sequence: TGTGCCAGTAGTACCAACATAGCCAAAAACATTCAGTACTTC. Its protein is CASSTNIAKNIQYF.

CDR3 nucleotide sequence: TGTGCCAGCAGCCAAGATCTGAGCACAGATACGCAGTATTTT. Translated, it gives CASSQDLSTDTQYF. The chain carries TRBV3-1 and TRBJ2-3, with D unclear. Trimming removed 0 bases from V and 0 bases from J, with 4 bases in between. CDR1 and CDR2 (germline): LGHDT, YNNKEL (reference sequence). The length of the CDR3 is 14 residues.

The chain carries TRBV30 and TRBJ2-3; tentatively, D is TRBD1 (6 bases). CDR1 and CDR2 (germline): GTSNPN, SVGIG (reference sequence). CDR3 length equals 14 residues. With 1 base removed from V and 4 bases from J, the gap between germline ends came to 12 bases. The CDR3: CAWSEGQGSDTQYF. The DNA for the CDR3 is TGTGCCTGGAGTGAAGGGCAGGGGTCAGATACGCAGTATTTT.

This clonotype was seen ten or more times. This chain joins TRBV3-1 and TRBJ2-5, with 9 positions matching TRBD1. V was clipped by 1 base and J by 4 bases; unmatched bases: 10. CDR3 length: 17 residues. Germline CDR1 LGHDT, CDR2 YNNKEL (reference sequence). The CDR3 spells CASSQGRGTGNGETQYF. Here the CDR3 DNA reads TGTGCCAGCAGCCAAGGGCGGGGGACAGGGAACGGAGAGACCCAGTACTTC.

This clonotype was detected ten times or more. J is TRBJ2-3 and V is TRBV28; D uncertain. V gave up 6 bases and J gave up 0 bases, with 7 bases separating them. Germline lookup yields CDR1 MDHEN and CDR2 SYDVKM. The CDR3 length is 13 residues. The CDR3 sequence: CASRYGSTDTQYF. The CDR3 region has the DNA TGTGCCAGCAGGTACGGTAGCACAGATACGCAGTATTTT.

The CDR3 spells CASSGGSGSHTQYF. The CDR3 nucleotides read TGTGCCAGCAGTGGGGGTAGCGGGAGCCATACGCAGTATTTT. V usage is TRBV6-2 or TRBV6-3 and J usage is TRBJ2-3, with 9 nucleotides matching TRBD2. The CDR3 sequence is 14 residues long. J was trimmed by 7 bases and V by 5 bases; bases with no gene match: 7. CDR1 and CDR2 (germline): MNHEY, SVGEGT.

This clonotype has at least ten counts. The genes are TRBV29-1 and TRBJ1-1, with D possibly being TRBD1 (6 bases). The CDR3 totals 13 residues. The germline V and J ends were trimmed by 6 bases and 2 bases, with 13 bases remaining between them. The germline gives CDR1 SQVTM, CDR2 ANQGSEA. The DNA of the CDR3 is TGCAGCGTACAGGGCTTCGTAAACACTGAAGCTTTCTTT. Translated, it gives CSVQGFVNTEAFF.

This clonotype was counted many times. CDR3 DNA sequence: TGTGCCTGGAGTGTACGTGGGGCCAACGTCCTGACTTTC. This encodes CAWSVRGANVLTF. The J gene is TRBJ2-6, the V gene TRBV30; D is undetermined. The germline V and J ends were trimmed by 0 bases and 3 bases, with 3 bases remaining between them. Germline lookup yields CDR1 GTSNPN and CDR2 SVGIG (reference sequence). This CDR3 region has 13 residues.

The chain recombines TRBV20-1 with TRBJ2-2; either TRBD1 or TRBD2 may supply D (5 bases each). Germline V gene sequence: CDR1 DFQATT, CDR2 SNEGSKA (reference sequence). Trimming took 6 bases from V and 9 from J, leaving 14 bases between them. The CDR3 runs to 12 residues. CDR3 in amino acids: CSAARGLRELFF. CDR3 nucleotides: TGCAGTGCCGCACGGGGCCTCCGGGAGCTGTTTTTT.

This clonotype appeared a few times. At one end, the junction sequence differs from germline, possibly due to a read error. The J gene is TRBJ2-1, the V gene TRBV2; 7 bases fit TRBD2. Germline V CDR1 and CDR2: SNHLY, FYNNEI. The CDR3 loop spans 15 amino acids. CDR3 in DNA: TGTGCCAGCAGTGAGATGGGGGGGATCTACAATGAGCAGCTCTTC. Residues: CASSEMGGIYNEQLF.

This clonotype appeared many times. This chain connects TRBV11-2 to TRBJ1-1; a weak D match, TRBD1 (5 bases). Germline V lookup: CDR1 SGHAT, CDR2 FQNNGV. V was pared by 3 bases and J by 7 bases, with 18 bases between. The length of the CDR3 is 15 residues. The CDR3 spells CASSLGAAGRVEAFF. As DNA, the CDR3 is TGTGCCAGCAGCTTGGGCGCGGCAGGGAGGGTTGAAGCTTTCTTT.

This clonotype was seen repeatedly, ten times or more. This CDR3 reads CATSRASGGGTDTQYF. The CDR3 DNA reads as TGTGCCACCAGCAGAGCTAGCGGTGGCGGCACAGATACGCAGTATTTT. The chain carries TRBV15 and TRBJ2-3; 7 bases align to TRBD2. Trimming at V came to 1 base and at J to 1 base, leaving 5 bases not matched to a gene. The CDR3 consists of 16 residues. The germline V gene has CDR1 LNHNV and CDR2 YYDKDF (reference sequence).

A note on this clonotype: With a much larger clone just one base away, this may be a read error. V and J are TRBV20-1 and TRBJ1-2; D ambiguous. CDR1 and CDR2 (germline): DFQATT, SNEGSKA (reference sequence). The CDR3 runs 10 residues. The CDR3: CSARSDGHTF. The CDR3 DNA sequence: TGCAGTGCTAGATCGGATGGCCACACCTTC.

Comment on this clonotype: A much larger clone differs by one base, so this may be a read error. The chain employs TRBV2 and TRBJ2-1, with TRBD2 as a possible D gene (5 bases). Trimming removed 2 bases from V and 4 bases from J, with 12 bases in between. Germline V gene data show CDR1 as SNHLY and CDR2 as FYNNEI. This CDR3 comprises 15 residues. CDR3 loop: CASSEKTNPYNEQFF. The DNA of the CDR3 is TGTGCCAGCAGTGAAAAGACTAACCCATACAATGAGCAGTTCTTC.

This clonotype was seen ten or more times. V and J are TRBV12-3 or TRBV12-4 and TRBJ2-1, with D uncertain. The CDR3 runs 12 residues. Trimming removed 3 bases at V and 7 bases at J, with 7 bases between. CDR3 sequence (DNA): TGTGCCAGCAGTTTTGAGAGAAATGAGCAGTTCTTC. The encoded protein is CASSFERNEQFF.

This clonotype was recorded at least ten times. The V gene is TRBV7-2, the J gene TRBJ2-7; TRBD1 might be the D (5 bases). This CDR3 comprises 15 residues. Germline V gene lookup returns CDR1 SGHTA and CDR2 FQGNSA. Trimming removed 2 bases from V and 3 bases from J, with 14 bases in between. The CDR3: CASSLSYGQGYEQYF. DNA of the CDR3: TGTGCCAGCAGCTTAAGTTATGGCCAGGGCTACGAGCAGTACTTC.

This clonotype was recorded many times. The rearrangement uses TRBV28 and TRBJ1-2; the D gene is possibly TRBD1 (5 bases). CDR3 length equals 12 residues. V shed 5 bases and J shed 5 bases, with 9 bases lying between them. Germline CDR1 and CDR2: MDHEN and SYDVKM. DNA for the CDR3: TGTGCCAGCAGTCTAAGACAGTATGGCTACACCTTC. It specifies CASSLRQYGYTF.

The chain joins TRBV10-2 to TRBJ2-3; no clear D. Germline CDR1 reads WSHSY; CDR2 reads SAAADI. V lost 3 bases and J lost 1, with 11 bases in between. This CDR3 has 15 residues. The DNA of the CDR3 is TGCGCCAGCAGTGAAAGGGTCCTGGGCACAGATACGCAGTATTTT. Residues: CASSERVLGTDTQYF.

There are a few counts of this clonotype. The rearrangement links TRBV5-1 to TRBJ1-2; D is perhaps TRBD1 (6 bases). Germline CDR1 reads SGHRS; CDR2 reads YFSETQ. Trimming took off 2 bases at V and 5 bases at J, with 13 bases between the two ends. The CDR3 is made up of 14 amino acids. CDR3 in DNA: TGCGCCAGCAGCTTCGACACAGGGTGGTATGGCTACACCTTC. Translated: CASSFDTGWYGYTF.